These 4 T cell receptor beta chains came from one sample sequenced in a study of CXCR3-negative and CXCR3-positive naive CD8 T cells. The study, taken as a whole, reports: Naive CXCR3-positive cells had TRB CDR3s more hydrophobic than those of CXCR3-negative naive cells.

No cognate antigen is known for these TCRs. Via 5' RACE with UMI labels, TRB cDNA libraries were prepared. With the 5' RACE reads reprocessed, TCRdb shows one record per CDR3 protein and no DNA. Seen in this sample are under 70,000 distinct CDR3 sequences; the ten most common clones hold around 4.9%. Sequencing was performed on naive CXCR3+ CD8+ T cells from blood. Regarding subset: CD45RO-CCR7+CD27+CD95- naive CD8+ T cells expressing CXCR3 (TNR3+). Every receptor here comes from a human donor in good health. Some clones in this sample may be carry-over from other donors' samples.

The chain carries TRBV20-1 and TRBJ1-2. The CDR3 is made up of 15 amino acids. The germline CDR1 and CDR2 sequences are DFQATT and SNEGSKA (reference sequence). CDR3 sequence: CSARDGSSWSYGYTF.

The rearrangement uses TRBV29-1 and TRBJ1-3. CDR3 length: 12 residues. Germline V gene lookup returns CDR1 SQVTM and CDR2 ANQGSEA. The CDR3 loop reads CSVDGAGNTIYF.

The chain is built from TRBV29-1 and TRBJ2-1. This CDR3 is built from 13 residues. The germline V gene encodes CDR1 SQVTM and CDR2 ANQGSEA. CDR3 protein: CRYIDGHYNEQFF.

The chain employs TRBV2 and TRBJ2-7; TCRdb gives TRBD1 as the D gene, but with no DNA this cannot be confirmed. The V gene's germline CDR1 is SNHLY and CDR2 FYNNEI. The CDR3 loop spans 15 amino acids. Here the CDR3 reads CASIRIGQGSYEQYF.